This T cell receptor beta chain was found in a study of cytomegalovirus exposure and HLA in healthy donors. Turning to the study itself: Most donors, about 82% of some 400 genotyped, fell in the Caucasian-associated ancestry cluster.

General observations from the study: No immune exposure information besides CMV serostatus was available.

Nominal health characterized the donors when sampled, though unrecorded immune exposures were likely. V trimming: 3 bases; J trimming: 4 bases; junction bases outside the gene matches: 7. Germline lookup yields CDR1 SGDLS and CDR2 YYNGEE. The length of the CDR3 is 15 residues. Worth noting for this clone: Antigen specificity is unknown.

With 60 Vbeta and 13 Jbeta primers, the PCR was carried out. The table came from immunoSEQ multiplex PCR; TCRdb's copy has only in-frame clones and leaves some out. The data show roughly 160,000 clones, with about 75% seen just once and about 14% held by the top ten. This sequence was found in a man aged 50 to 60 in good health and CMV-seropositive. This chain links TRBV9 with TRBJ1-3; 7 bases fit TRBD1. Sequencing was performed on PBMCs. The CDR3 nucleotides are TGTGCCAGCAGCGCAGGGGGATCGCTCGGAAACACCATATATTTT. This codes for CASSAGGSLGNTIYF.